What follows are 32 T cell receptor beta chains derived from one specimen sequenced in a study of CD8+CD57+ T cells in acquired aplastic anemia. CDR3 and TCR beta VDJ profiling relied on genomic DNA as the template. One entry per CDR3 protein results from TCRdb running MiXCR on the reads. The sample lists 100,000 to 130,000 distinct CDR3 sequences, roughly 50% seen once, with about a third in the top ten. Sequencing used sorted CD4+, CD8+, or CD8+CD57+ T cells (not recorded which) from PBMCs. The receptors were sampled from a human donor in good health, serving as a control.

The J gene is TRBJ2-1, the V gene TRBV15; 8 bases are shared with TRBD2. CDR3 size: 16 residues. Germline lookup yields CDR1 LNHNV and CDR2 YYDKDF (reference sequence). Trimming took 5 bases from V and 0 from J; bases not matched to a gene: 6. In DNA, the CDR3 is TGTGCCACCAGCTCCCCTGGGACTAGCTCCTACAATGAGCAGTTCTTC. This encodes CATSSPGTSSYNEQFF.

The table lists this clonotype with many counts. The genes are TRBV19 and TRBJ2-7; D possibly corresponds to TRBD1 (6 bases). This CDR3 has 15 amino acids. The V gene lost 7 bases and the J gene lost 9 bases, with 25 bases spanning the gap. The germline gives CDR1 LNHDA, CDR2 SQIVND (reference sequence). CDR3 residues: CASIKPPGQVSWQYF. The DNA of the CDR3 is TGTGCCAGTATTAAACCCCCGGGACAAGTGAGCTGGCAGTACTTC.

This clonotype has only one observation. This chain joins TRBV4-1 and TRBJ2-1, with D unresolved. V dropped 1 base and J dropped 12 bases, with 13 bases sitting between them. The CDR3 is made up of 13 amino acids. The germline V gene has CDR1 MGHRA and CDR2 YSYEKL. The CDR3 spells CASSQVSTPRQFF. In DNA form, the CDR3 reads TGCGCCAGCAGCCAAGTTTCTACTCCCAGGCAGTTCTTC.

This chain joins TRBV5-5 and TRBJ1-5, with 8 positions matching TRBD1. CDR3 length: 16 amino acids. In germline, CDR1 is SGHKS, CDR2 YYEKEE (reference sequence). The J segment lost 4 bases and the V segment lost 0 bases, leaving 6 bases of the junction unmatched. The CDR3 reads CASSLGQGRMNQPQHF. CDR3 nucleotides: TGTGCCAGCAGCTTGGGACAGGGGAGAATGAATCAGCCCCAGCATTTT.

This clonotype was recorded many times. The genes are TRBV4-2 and TRBJ2-5, with 9 bases fitting TRBD2. CDR3 length equals 17 residues. V lost 0 bases to trimming and J lost 0 bases; unmatched junction nucleotides: 5. Germline assignment: CDR1 LGHNA and CDR2 YNFKEQ. The CDR3 region has the DNA TGTGCCAGCAGCCAAGACCCTAGCGGGGCGTACCAAGAGACCCAGTACTTC. Amino acid sequence: CASSQDPSGAYQETQYF.

This clonotype was seen repeatedly, ten times or more. This chain uses TRBV10-3 with TRBJ1-6; the match to TRBD1 covers 10 bases. This CDR3 contains 20 residues. Germline trimming cut 0 bases from V and 1 base from J; bases unmatched to any gene: 9. Per the germline V gene, CDR1 is ENHRY and CDR2 is SYGVKD. The CDR3 here is CAISESETGGRGSYNSPLHF. The CDR3 DNA reads TGTGCCATCAGTGAGTCCGAGACAGGGGGCAGGGGGTCCTATAATTCACCCCTCCACTTT.

On this clonotype: A read error may account for a junction end that differs from germline. This chain uses TRBV19 with TRBJ1-1, with TRBD1 identical over 10 bases. Germline V gene sequence: CDR1 LNHDA, CDR2 SQIVND (reference sequence). The CDR3 consists of 13 residues. CDR3 nucleotide sequence: TGTGCCAGTAGTATGGGACAGGGGACCGAAGCTCTCTTT. Translating it yields CASSMGQGTEALF.

The V gene is TRBV7-2, the J gene TRBJ2-3; no clear D. The CDR3 contains 12 residues. Germline lookup yields CDR1 SGHTA and CDR2 FQGNSA. V was clipped by 4 bases and J by 6 bases, with 8 bases between them. CDR3: CASSSLLDTQYF. The CDR3 DNA is TGTGCCAGCAGCTCCCTCTTGGATACGCAGTATTTT.

This clonotype is deemed medium-sized. V usage is TRBV10-3 and J usage is TRBJ2-5; 10 positions agree with TRBD2. The CDR3 has 14 amino acids. V lost 6 bases and J lost 5; bases outside the gene matches: 6. CDR1 and CDR2 (germline): ENHRY, SYGVKD. CDR3 sequence reads: CAIRRAGGLETQYF. The CDR3 coding sequence is TGTGCCATCAGGAGAGCGGGGGGGCTGGAGACCCAGTACTTC.

This chain uses TRBV7-3 with TRBJ1-2, with 8 bases fitting TRBD1. The V gene end was trimmed by 5 bases and the J gene end by 8 bases; junction bases not matched to a gene: 4. Germline values: CDR1 SGHTA, CDR2 FQGTGA. The CDR3 loop spans 12 amino acids. The CDR3 loop is CASSATGVGYTF. Written as DNA, the CDR3 is TGTGCCAGCAGCGCGACAGGGGTAGGCTACACCTTC.

The chain joins TRBV25-1 to TRBJ1-4; D is unclear. The CDR3 is made up of 15 amino acids. V lost 0 bases and J 0 bases, leaving 5 bases between the germline ends. Germline V gene data show CDR1 as MGHDK and CDR2 as SYGVNS. CDR3 protein: CASSEYFATNEKLFF. The CDR3 DNA is TGTGCCAGCAGTGAATATTTTGCAACTAATGAAAAACTGTTTTTT.

This clonotype was observed many times. The chain employs TRBV27 and TRBJ2-3, with D unresolved. This CDR3 contains 14 residues. V lost 6 bases and J 2 bases, leaving 12 bases between the germline ends. Germline V gene sequence: CDR1 MNHEY, CDR2 SMNVEV (reference sequence). The CDR3 bases are TGTGCCAGCAGCGCCTTGGCGAACACAGATACGCAGTATTTT. The encoded protein is CASSALANTDTQYF.

V is TRBV25-1 and J is TRBJ1-5; 7 nucleotides agree with TRBD1. With V trimmed by 6 bases and J by 3 bases, 2 bases remained unmatched. This CDR3 is 13 amino acids long. Germline assignment: CDR1 MGHDK and CDR2 SYGVNS. CDR3 protein: CASRGQNNQPQHF. The CDR3 DNA reads TGTGCCAGCAGGGGACAGAACAATCAGCCCCAGCATTTT.

V gene TRBV3-1 combines with J gene TRBJ2-1, with D possibly TRBD1 on 6 matching bases. Germline V lookup: CDR1 LGHDT, CDR2 YNNKEL (reference sequence). The V end was cut by 5 bases, the J end by 6 bases, with 17 bases between. CDR3 length equals 15 residues. CDR3 sequence (DNA): TGTGCCAGCAGCACCCGGGACAAGGCGGGCAATGAGCAGTTCTTC. Protein: CASSTRDKAGNEQFF.

This chain joins TRBV2 and TRBJ2-3; possible D gene TRBD2, 6 bases. CDR1 SNHLY and CDR2 FYNNEI come from the germline V gene. Deletions cut 4 bases from V and 2 bases from J, with 10 bases between. CDR3 length equals 14 residues. This CDR3 is CASSAGTYTDTQYF. For the CDR3, the DNA is TGTGCCAGCAGTGCCGGGACTTACACAGATACGCAGTATTTT.

The chain recombines TRBV7-9 with TRBJ2-7; TRBD1 aligns across 10 bases. This CDR3 has 11 amino acids. Germline V gene data show CDR1 as SEHNR and CDR2 as FQNEAQ (reference sequence). The J segment lost 7 bases and the V segment lost 8 bases, leaving 2 bases of the junction unmatched. CDR3 in amino acids: CASRDRGEQYF. CDR3 DNA sequence: TGTGCCAGCCGGGACAGGGGAGAGCAGTACTTC.

Turning to this clonotype: This may come from a read error, since a much larger clone is one base off. The chain employs TRBV10-1 and TRBJ2-5; 10 bases fit TRBD1. Germline V gene sequence: CDR1 WNHNN, CDR2 SYGVQD (reference sequence). CDR3 size: 17 residues. The CDR3 bases are TGTGCCAGCAGTCCGCTTCCGGGACAGGGGATCGGAGAGACCCAGTACTTC. The encoded protein is CASSPLPGQGIGETQYF.

This clonotype was observed at least ten times. V is TRBV27 and J is TRBJ2-7; 8 bases are a match to TRBD1. CDR3 length equals 13 residues. Germline lookup yields CDR1 MNHEY and CDR2 SMNVEV (reference sequence). The ends lost 5 bases at V and 3 bases at J; junction bases unmatched: 3. The CDR3 DNA is TGTGCCAGCAGTCCCACAGGGGGCTACGAGCAGTACTTC. Translated: CASSPTGGYEQYF.

The chain uses TRBV10-3 and TRBJ2-5, with D hard to call. Trimming stripped 3 bases from V and 3 bases from J, with 5 bases between. Germline CDR1 reads ENHRY; CDR2 reads SYGVKD. The CDR3 runs 12 residues. CDR3: CAISDLEETQYF. The CDR3 DNA sequence: TGTGCCATCAGTGACTTGGAAGAGACCCAGTACTTC.

This clonotype was counted between two and nine times. A much larger clone differs by one base, so this may be a read error. The chain employs TRBV24-1 and TRBJ2-1, with TRBD1 identical over 9 bases. The trim removed 9 bases at V and 8 bases at J, leaving 7 bases unmatched. The CDR3 extends over 13 amino acids. Germline V gene sequence: CDR1 KGHDR, CDR2 SFDVKD. For the CDR3, the DNA is TGTGCCACCGGGGACAGGGTCTCAGATGAGCAGTTCTTC. Its translation: CATGDRVSDEQFF.

The sample holds many counts of this clonotype. The chain links TRBV19 to TRBJ1-5; D is perhaps TRBD1 (5 bases). The V gene lost 6 bases and the J gene lost 0 bases, with 15 bases spanning the gap. The CDR3 has 16 amino acids. Germline lookup yields CDR1 LNHDA and CDR2 SQIVND (reference sequence). The CDR3 DNA reads TGTGCCAGTAGCGGGGACTCGACTTATAGCAATCAGCCCCAGCATTTT. Protein: CASSGDSTYSNQPQHF.

This clonotype occurred a few times. The chain uses TRBV25-1 and TRBJ1-1; tentative D call: TRBD1 (6 bases). The V end was cut by 4 bases, the J end by 1 base, with 13 bases between. The germline CDR1 and CDR2 sequences are MGHDK and SYGVNS. The CDR3 loop spans 15 amino acids. This chain's CDR3 is CASSGGAGPNTEAFF. Written as DNA, the CDR3 is TGTGCCAGCAGTGGGGGGGCAGGGCCGAACACTGAAGCTTTCTTT.

This clonotype was seen a handful of times. Given the absence of the conserved phenylalanine or tryptophan at the CDR3 end, a read error is likely. The V call is TRBV6-5, the J call TRBJ1-5; no reliable D call. The CDR3 consists of 14 residues. Per germline, CDR1 MNHEY and CDR2 SVGAGI. V was clipped by 0 bases and J by 7 bases, with 10 bases between them. The CDR3 bases are TGTGCCAGCAGTTACTCCGAGGGTGACCAGCCCCAGCATCTT. It encodes CASSYSEGDQPQHL.

This clonotype came up many times. CDR3 amino acids: CASSVVWGNEQFF. DNA for the CDR3: TGTGCCAGCAGCGTAGTTTGGGGGAATGAGCAGTTCTTC. The chain employs TRBV9 and TRBJ2-1; TRBD1 or TRBD2 may be the D gene (5 bases each). The CDR3 consists of 13 residues. Germline CDR1 reads SGDLS; CDR2 reads YYNGEE. Trimming stripped 0 bases from V and 7 bases from J, with 8 bases between.

This clonotype was seen at least ten times. The rearrangement links TRBV10-3 to TRBJ2-2, with 12 nucleotides matching TRBD1. Germline values: CDR1 ENHRY, CDR2 SYGVKD. The ends lost 8 bases at V and 6 bases at J; junction bases unmatched: 16. CDR3 length equals 18 residues. Written as DNA, the CDR3 is TGTGCCATCGGGATCCTTTTCACCGGGACAGGGGGCCCCGGGGAGCTGTTTTTT. Translated: CAIGILFTGTGGPGELFF.

This clonotype was detected a few times. V gene TRBV29-1 combines with J gene TRBJ1-1, with D perhaps TRBD1 (6 bases). V was trimmed by 7 bases and J by 4 bases, leaving 16 bases between them. CDR1 SQVTM and CDR2 ANQGSEA come from the germline V gene. The CDR3 contains 13 residues. Written as DNA, the CDR3 is TGCAGCGCCTCGTGGACAGAGGGCACTGAAGCTTTCTTT. This gives the protein CSASWTEGTEAFF. Combining the CDR3 with reference TRBV29-1 and TRBJ1-1 gives the whole variable domain SAVISQKPSRDICQRGTSLTIQCQVDSQVTMMFWYRQQPGQSLTLIATANQGSEATYESGFVIDKFPISRPNLTFSTLTVSNMSPEDSSIYLCSASWTEGTEAFFGQGTRLTVV.

V gene TRBV19 combines with J gene TRBJ1-2; D possibly corresponds to TRBD1 (6 bases). Trimming took 6 bases from V and 1 from J, leaving 15 bases between them. Germline V CDR1 and CDR2: LNHDA, SQIVND (reference sequence). CDR3 length: 15 residues. The CDR3 here is CASSEGTPLNYGYTF. The CDR3 DNA follows: TGTGCCAGTAGCGAAGGGACACCTCTTAACTATGGCTACACCTTC.

The CDR3 protein is CSARGGGAGTDTQYF. The CDR3 nucleotides are TGCAGTGCTAGAGGAGGGGGGGCAGGCACAGATACGCAGTATTTT. The rearrangement joins TRBV20-1 to TRBJ2-3; D is perhaps TRBD2 (7 bases). CDR1 DFQATT and CDR2 SNEGSKA come from the germline V gene (reference sequence). The CDR3 sequence is 15 residues long. Trimming pared 1 base from V and 1 base from J, leaving 12 bases between.

The chain combines TRBV27 with TRBJ1-2; 9 nucleotides match TRBD1. This CDR3 has 15 amino acids. CDR1 and CDR2 (germline): MNHEY, SMNVEV (reference sequence). The trim removed 1 base at V and 6 bases at J, leaving 6 bases unmatched. The CDR3 sequence is CASSLWGQGSDGYTF. CDR3 coding DNA: TGTGCCAGCAGTTTATGGGGACAGGGAAGCGATGGCTACACCTTC.

This clonotype was detected many times. The rearrangement links TRBV12-3 or TRBV12-4 to TRBJ2-2; 10 nucleotides match TRBD1. The CDR3 consists of 15 residues. Trimming cost V 6 bases and J 5 bases; bases outside gene matches: 6. Written as DNA, the CDR3 is TGTGCCAGCAGAACCTGGACAGGGGGGACCGGGGAGCTGTTTTTT. This gives the protein CASRTWTGGTGELFF.

With respect to this clonotype: As the CDR3 is not closed by the conserved phenylalanine or tryptophan, this likely results from a read error. This rearrangement joins TRBV20-1 to TRBJ2-7; D is ambiguous. The CDR3 runs 13 residues. CDR1 is DFQATT and CDR2 is SNEGSKA in the germline V gene (reference sequence). V gave up 3 bases and J gave up 3 bases, with 12 bases separating them. Written as DNA, the CDR3 is TGCAGTGCTAGTCCCCGGATTCACTACGAGCAGTACTCC. The encoded protein is CSASPRIHYEQYS.

This clonotype showed up many times. The V call is TRBV9, the J call TRBJ2-7; no reliable D call. The CDR3 contains 12 residues. Germline V gives CDR1 SGDLS, CDR2 YYNGEE. Trimming removed 3 bases from V and 0 bases from J, with 4 bases in between. This chain's CDR3 is CASSGDSYEQYF. The CDR3 DNA follows: TGTGCCAGCAGCGGTGACTCCTACGAGCAGTACTTC.